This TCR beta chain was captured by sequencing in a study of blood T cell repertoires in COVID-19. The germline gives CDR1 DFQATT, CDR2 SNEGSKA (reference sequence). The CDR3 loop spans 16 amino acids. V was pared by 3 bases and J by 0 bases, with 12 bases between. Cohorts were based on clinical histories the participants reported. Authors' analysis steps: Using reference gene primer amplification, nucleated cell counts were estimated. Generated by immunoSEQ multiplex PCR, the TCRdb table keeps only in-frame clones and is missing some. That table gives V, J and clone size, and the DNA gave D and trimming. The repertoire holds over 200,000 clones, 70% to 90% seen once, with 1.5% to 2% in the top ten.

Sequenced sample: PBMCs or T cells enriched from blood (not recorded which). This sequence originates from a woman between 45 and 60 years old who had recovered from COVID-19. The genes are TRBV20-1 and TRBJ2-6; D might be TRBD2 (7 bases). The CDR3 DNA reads TGCAGTGCTAGTATGGGGGGGGCCTCTGGGGCCAACGTCCTGACTTTC. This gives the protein CSASMGGASGANVLTF.